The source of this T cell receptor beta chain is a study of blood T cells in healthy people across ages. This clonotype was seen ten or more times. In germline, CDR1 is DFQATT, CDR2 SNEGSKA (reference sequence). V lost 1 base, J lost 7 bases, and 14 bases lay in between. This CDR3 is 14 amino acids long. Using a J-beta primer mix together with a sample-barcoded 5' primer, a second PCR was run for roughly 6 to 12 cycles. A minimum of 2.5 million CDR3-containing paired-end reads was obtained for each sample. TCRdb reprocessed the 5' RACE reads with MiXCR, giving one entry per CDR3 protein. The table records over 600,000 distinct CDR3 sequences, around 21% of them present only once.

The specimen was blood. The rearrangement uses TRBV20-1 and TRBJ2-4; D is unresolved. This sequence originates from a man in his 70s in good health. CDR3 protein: CSARGSWLGNIQYF. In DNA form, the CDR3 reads TGCAGTGCTAGAGGTTCTTGGCTCGGTAACATTCAGTACTTC.